The text below deals with one T cell receptor beta chain. The antigen is not known. The method was immunoSEQ multiplex PCR; TCRdb's version includes in-frame clones alone and lacks a portion of them. The data contain fewer than 75,000 clones, 70% to 85% of them singletons. The sample is drawn from a study of vaccination effects on CD4 cells after COVID-19. CDR3 length: 14 residues. Germline V lookup: CDR1 MNHEY, CDR2 SVGAGI. After removal of 6 bases from V and 1 base from J, the junction contained 3 bases not matched to a gene. After roughly 9 days in culture, the CD4+ T cells were isolated. Either the BNT162b2 or mRNA-1273 vaccine was given to participants in two doses.

The TCR originated in a human donor who received a COVID-19 vaccine. The V and J genes are TRBV6-5 and TRBJ1-3; 7 nucleotides align to TRBD1. The sequencing used CD4+ T cells from PBMCs cultured without peptide, collected after COVID-19 vaccination. The CDR3 DNA sequence: TGTGCCAGCAGCTTGACAGGGTCTGGAAACACCATATATTTT. Translation gives CASSLTGSGNTIYF.